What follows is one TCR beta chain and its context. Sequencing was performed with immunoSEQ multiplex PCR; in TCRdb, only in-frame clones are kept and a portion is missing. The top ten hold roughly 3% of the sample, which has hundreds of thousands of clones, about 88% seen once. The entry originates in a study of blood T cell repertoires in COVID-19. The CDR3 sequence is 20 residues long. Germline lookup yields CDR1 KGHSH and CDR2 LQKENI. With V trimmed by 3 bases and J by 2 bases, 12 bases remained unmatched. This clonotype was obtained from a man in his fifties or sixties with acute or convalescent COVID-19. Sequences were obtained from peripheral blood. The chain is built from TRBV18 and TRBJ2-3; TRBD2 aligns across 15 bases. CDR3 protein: CASSPNAWTSGGAYTDTQYF. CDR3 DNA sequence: TGTGCCAGCTCACCCAATGCCTGGACTAGCGGGGGGGCTTACACAGATACGCAGTATTTT.